Below, 20 T cell receptor beta chains from the same sample are listed, as sequenced in a study of T cells expressing NK-cell markers (dated by TCRdb to 2019 to 2021). The method was 5' RACE. Instrument used: Illumina HiSeq 2000. After the reads were reprocessed by TCRdb, one entry was made per CDR3 protein sequence, with no DNA. The table for this sample lists roughly 390,000 distinct CDR3 sequences. The ten largest clones take up approximately 11% of the sample. Sequenced input: blood T cells: a sorted CD56 or NKG2C T cell subset, CD4+ or CD8+ T cells, or bulk PBMC T cells (not recorded which). Receptors originate from a woman between 45 and 65 years old in good health. Donor details come from another sample of the same person, matched by shared clones.

V usage is TRBV6-7 and J usage is TRBJ1-5. TRBV6-7 is an ORF; its function is uncertain. The CDR3 sequence is 11 residues long. The CDR3 loop is CASSYDQPQHF.

The V call is TRBV5-6, the J call TRBJ2-7; absent DNA, TCRdb's TRBD1 call cannot be checked. The CDR3 is made up of 13 amino acids. CDR1 is SGHDT and CDR2 is YYEEEE in the germline V gene. The CDR3: CASLDRGYGEQYF.

The chain has TRBV28 and TRBJ2-3; TCRdb's D call, TRBD2, is unchecked because there is no DNA. The CDR3 runs to 17 residues. Germline values: CDR1 MDHEN, CDR2 SYDVKM. CDR3 sequence reads: CASSLYSGAGSTDTQYF. The whole variable domain, remainder taken from reference TRBV28 and TRBJ2-3, is DVKVTQSSRYLVKRTGEKVFLECVQDMDHENMFWYRQDPGLGLRLIYFSYDVKMKEKGDIPEGYSVSREKKERFSLILESASTNQTSMYLCASSLYSGAGSTDTQYFGPGTRLTVL.

The V call is TRBV5-1, the J call TRBJ1-1; the D call of TRBD1 rests on TCRdb alone, since no DNA is present to check it. The germline V gene has CDR1 SGHRS and CDR2 YFSETQ. The CDR3 has 16 residues. This chain's CDR3 is CASSLAQTVAHTEAFF.

The J gene is TRBJ2-2, the V gene TRBV28; with no DNA, the TCRdb D assignment of TRBD1 cannot be verified. This CDR3 is built from 16 residues. From germline, CDR1 is MDHEN and CDR2 SYDVKM. Here the CDR3 reads CASSLLGGTTTGELFF.

The chain employs TRBV4-1 and TRBJ1-2. The germline CDR1 and CDR2 sequences are MGHRA and YSYEKL. The CDR3 has 13 amino acids. CDR3 sequence: CASSRERLGGYTF.

The chain is built from TRBV6-5 and TRBJ2-3. Germline CDR1 MNHEY, CDR2 SVGAGI. The CDR3 loop spans 12 amino acids. CDR3 protein: CASSYSGDTQYF.

The chain carries TRBV12-3 or TRBV12-4 and TRBJ2-3. This CDR3 has 15 amino acids. Here the CDR3 reads CASSKPKHSTDTQYF.

The V and J genes are TRBV7-9 and TRBJ1-2; the TCRdb D gene call, TRBD1, has no DNA to confirm it. Germline assignment: CDR1 SEHNR and CDR2 FQNEAQ (reference sequence). The CDR3 extends over 15 amino acids. The CDR3 region is CASSPEGDRGGGYTF. Supplemented by reference TRBV7-9 and TRBJ1-2, the full variable domain reads DTGVSQNPRHKITKRGQNVTFRCDPISEHNRLYWYRQTLGQGPEFLTYFQNEAQLEKSRLLSDRFSAERPKGSFSTLEIQRTEQGDSAMYLCASSPEGDRGGGYTFGSGTRLTVV.

The chain uses TRBV7-8 and TRBJ2-1. CDR1 and CDR2 from the germline V gene are SGHVS and FQNEAQ. This CDR3 is built from 13 residues. Here the CDR3 reads CASSLNFYNEQFF.

This chain joins TRBV10-2 and TRBJ2-1; checking the TCRdb D call of TRBD2 is not possible without DNA. CDR1 is WSHSY, CDR2 SAAADI, per germline. CDR3 length equals 12 residues. The CDR3 loop reads CASRSSVNEQFF.

This chain joins TRBV5-1 and TRBJ1-1; TCRdb's D call, TRBD1, is unchecked because there is no DNA. The germline V gene encodes CDR1 SGHRS and CDR2 YFSETQ. The CDR3 has 14 amino acids. CDR3 amino acids: CASSTTTGKTEAFF.

The chain is built from TRBV3-1 and TRBJ2-2; TCRdb reports TRBD2, a call that lacks DNA to check it against. The germline gives CDR1 LGHDT, CDR2 YNNKEL (reference sequence). The CDR3 runs 16 residues. CDR3 residues: CASSRVTSGSSGELFF. The variable domain in full, with the rest retrieved from reference TRBV3-1 and TRBJ2-2, is DTAVSQTPKYLVTQMGNDKSIKCEQNLGHDTMYWYKQDSKKFLKIMFSYNNKELIINETVPNRFSPKSPDKAHLNLHINSLELGDSAVYFCASSRVTSGSSGELFFGEGSRLTVL.

J is TRBJ2-3 and V is TRBV21-1; TCRdb's D call, TRBD2, is unchecked because there is no DNA. TRBV21-1 is flagged as a pseudogene. The CDR3 totals 17 residues. CDR3 sequence reads: CASSKRGEREFPDTQYF.

This chain links TRBV15 with TRBJ2-6; lacking DNA, the TRBD1 call made by TCRdb goes unchecked. The CDR3 has 19 amino acids. Per the germline V gene, CDR1 is LNHNV and CDR2 is YYDKDF (reference sequence). The CDR3 sequence is CATSRDPLGENSGANVLTF.

This chain connects TRBV30 to TRBJ1-4; no DNA is available, so the TRBD1 call from TCRdb remains unchecked. The germline gives CDR1 GTSNPN, CDR2 SVGIG (reference sequence). There are 13 residues in the CDR3. The CDR3 loop is CAWLGLANEKLFF.

This chain's CDR3 is CSVTSGRARYEQYF. The chain uses TRBV29-1 and TRBJ2-7; the TCRdb call, TRBD2, lacks DNA for checking. Looked up from germline, CDR1 is SQVTM and CDR2 is ANQGSEA. The CDR3 has 14 amino acids.

The chain is built from TRBV20-1 and TRBJ1-5; TCRdb's D gene call, TRBD1, goes unchecked for lack of DNA. The CDR3 runs 15 residues. Germline V gives CDR1 DFQATT, CDR2 SNEGSKA (reference sequence). CDR3 in amino acids: CSARDSEGQYQPQHF.

The chain is built from TRBV5-1 and TRBJ2-2; TCRdb picks TRBD1, but there is no DNA to check that call. Germline V lookup: CDR1 SGHRS, CDR2 YFSETQ. The CDR3 totals 14 residues. The CDR3 sequence is CASSGDREGGELFF.

The chain recombines TRBV20-1 with TRBJ2-3. This CDR3 contains 14 residues. Germline CDR1 and CDR2: DFQATT and SNEGSKA (reference sequence). CDR3 residues: CSASAEDYTDTQYF.